These 22 T cell receptor beta chains were all obtained from the same sample, sequenced in a study of beta chain features in type 1 diabetes (dated by TCRdb to the late 2010s). Libraries came from the immunoSEQ multiplex PCR assay. The High Capacity cDNA Reverse Transcription Kit was used to reverse transcribe all of the isolated RNA, meaning that expressed TCRB transcripts were what got sequenced. Held by TCRdb, this immuneACCESS table contains in-frame sequences only and omits some clones. Under half of the omission traces to an unresolved V gene where checked; the cause of the rest is unknown. Present in this sample are some 300,000 clones, about 8.5% of which were seen just once. The top ten constitute approximately 1% of the sample. The sequenced sample was central memory CD4+ T cells from blood. The receptor set was obtained from a woman between 18 and 29 years old in good health.

This clone was detected only a few times. The chain employs TRBV6-6 and TRBJ2-1; D might be TRBD2 (6 bases). The V and J ends lost 0 bases and 7 bases respectively, with 16 bases between them. The germline gives CDR1 MNHNY, CDR2 SVGAGI (reference sequence). The CDR3 runs to 16 residues. This CDR3 reads CASSYSGTGKRNEQFF. CDR3 coding DNA: TGTGCCAGCAGTTACTCTGGGACTGGCAAGCGGAATGAGCAGTTCTTC.

This clone turned up a few times. The gene calls are TRBV29-1 and TRBJ1-1; unclear D gene. The CDR3 covers 12 residues. Germline assignment: CDR1 SQVTM and CDR2 ANQGSEA. Trimming removed 2 bases from V and 1 base from J, with 5 bases in between. CDR3 residues: CSVERENTEAFF. The CDR3 coding sequence is TGCAGCGTTGAAAGGGAGAACACTGAAGCTTTCTTT.

In the case of this clone: This could be a read error, since a much larger clone is one nucleotide away. Different DNA sequences within this sample yield the same CDR3. J is TRBJ2-5 and V is TRBV5-6; 9 positions match TRBD1. Germline values: CDR1 SGHDT, CDR2 YYEEEE. The J segment lost 3 bases and the V segment lost 4 bases, leaving 1 base of the junction unmatched. The CDR3 totals 13 residues. The CDR3 sequence is CASSRQGEETQYF. In DNA form, the CDR3 reads TGTGCCAGCAGCCGACAGGGGGAAGAGACCCAGTACTTC.

CDR3 nucleotides: TGCAGCGTCGCCCCGGGACAGAGCTATGGCTACACCTTC. It encodes CSVAPGQSYGYTF. This chain uses TRBV29-1 with TRBJ1-2; 7 nucleotides match TRBD1. This CDR3 contains 13 residues. Losses at the gene ends were 6 bases for V and 4 bases for J; bases not matched to a gene: 8. Looked up from germline, CDR1 is SQVTM and CDR2 is ANQGSEA. The whole variable domain, remainder taken from reference TRBV29-1 and TRBJ1-2, is SAVISQKPSRDICQRGTSLTIQCQVDSQVTMMFWYRQQPGQSLTLIATANQGSEATYESGFVIDKFPISRPNLTFSTLTVSNMSPEDSSIYLCSVAPGQSYGYTFGSGTRLTVV.

V gene TRBV19 combines with J gene TRBJ2-3, with 7 bases matching TRBD2. The germline gives CDR1 LNHDA, CDR2 SQIVND (reference sequence). The V and J ends lost 10 bases and 6 bases, in that order; junction bases with no gene match: 10. This CDR3 is built from 13 residues. DNA of the CDR3: TGTGCCACAGCGGGGCCCGGATCTGATACGCAGTATTTT. Its translation is CATAGPGSDTQYF. Variable domain in full (rest from reference TRBV19 and TRBJ2-3): DGGITQSPKYLFRKEGQNVTLSCEQNLNHDAMYWYRQDPGQGLRLIYYSQIVNDFQKGDIAEGYSVSREKKESFPLTVTSAQKNPTAFYLCATAGPGSDTQYFGPGTRLTVL.

The genes are TRBV18 and TRBJ2-7; no clear D gene. The CDR3 is made up of 14 amino acids. Between the trimmed V and J ends, which lost 4 bases and 2 bases, there was a span of 12 bases. Germline V gene data show CDR1 as KGHSH and CDR2 as LQKENI. The chain's CDR3 is CASSQALATYEQYF. CDR3 DNA sequence: TGTGCCAGCTCACAAGCGCTCGCAACCTACGAGCAGTACTTC.

This clone was observed a few times. The chain couples TRBV10-3 to TRBJ1-2; D perhaps matches TRBD1 (6 bases). CDR1 and CDR2 (germline): ENHRY, SYGVKD. This CDR3 region has 14 residues. The V end lost 6 bases, the J end lost 0 bases, and 11 bases lay between the germline ends. The CDR3 bases are TGTGCCATCAGACCTGACAGGACTAACTATGGCTACACCTTC. Protein sequence: CAIRPDRTNYGYTF.

This clone was recorded many times. This chain links TRBV28 with TRBJ2-6; no clear D gene. The CDR3 spans 15 residues. V lost 6 bases and J lost 0, with 9 bases in between. Germline V CDR1 and CDR2: MDHEN, SYDVKM. CDR3 region: CASSIRSSGANVLTF. Written as DNA, the CDR3 is TGTGCCAGCAGCATAAGGTCCTCTGGGGCCAACGTCCTGACTTTC.

This clone was found a few times. The rearrangement links TRBV4-3 to TRBJ1-4, with 8 nucleotides matching TRBD1. CDR3 size: 15 residues. Trimming removed 4 bases from V and 8 bases from J; junction bases left unmatched: 9. The germline V gene encodes CDR1 LGHNA and CDR2 YSLEER. The CDR3 spells CASSLDRAGWEKLFF. The CDR3 coding sequence is TGCGCCAGCAGCCTGGACAGGGCAGGATGGGAAAAACTGTTTTTT.

This clone was counted between two and nine times. The genes are TRBV7-2 and TRBJ2-2, with D uncertain. V was clipped by 5 bases and J by 6 bases, with 19 bases between them. The CDR3 covers 16 residues. Per germline, CDR1 SGHTA and CDR2 FQGNSA. The CDR3 protein is CASSDQQLTTAGELFF. CDR3 sequence (DNA): TGTGCCAGCAGCGATCAACAACTCACTACGGCCGGGGAGCTGTTTTTT.

The genes are TRBV18 and TRBJ2-3; D gene ambiguous. Germline V gene sequence: CDR1 KGHSH, CDR2 LQKENI. V was cut by 3 bases and J by 5 bases, with 12 bases left in between. The CDR3 extends over 14 amino acids. This CDR3 is CASSPRVSQDTQYF. The CDR3 bases are TGTGCCAGCTCACCGAGAGTCTCACAAGATACGCAGTATTTT. Filled out from reference TRBV18 and TRBJ2-3, the complete variable domain reads NAGVMQNPRHLVRRRGQEARLRCSPMKGHSHVYWYRQLPEEGLKFMVYLQKENIIDESGMPKERFSAEFPKEGPSILRIQQVVRGDSAAYFCASSPRVSQDTQYFGPGTRLTVL.

This clone was observed a handful of times. This rearrangement joins TRBV29-1 to TRBJ2-7, with TRBD2 as a possible D gene (6 bases). Trimming took 0 bases from V and 1 from J, leaving 25 bases between them. The CDR3 contains 19 residues. Germline V gene sequence: CDR1 SQVTM, CDR2 ANQGSEA. In DNA form, the CDR3 reads TGCAGCGTTGAAGATCGGAAGGGACTCGACTACCGATCATCCTACGAGCAGTACGTC. Amino acid sequence: CSVEDRKGLDYRSSYEQYV.

The J gene is TRBJ2-1, the V gene TRBV7-9; D is ambiguous. Germline CDR1 and CDR2: SEHNR and FQNEAQ (reference sequence). The CDR3 sequence is 14 residues long. Trimming removed 5 bases from V and 4 bases from J, with 12 bases in between. The CDR3 protein is CASSPSSIYNEQFF. The CDR3 DNA is TGTGCCAGCAGCCCCTCCAGTATTTACAATGAGCAGTTCTTC.

Written as DNA, the CDR3 is TGCAGCGTTCAAAGGAAGGGGGGAGGGAACACTGAAGCTTTCTTT. The encoded protein is CSVQRKGGGNTEAFF. The J gene is TRBJ1-1, the V gene TRBV29-1, with D maybe TRBD1 (6 bases). V lost 5 bases to trimming and J lost 1 base, with 17 bases between them. Germline CDR1 and CDR2: SQVTM and ANQGSEA. The CDR3 is 15 residues long.

The V gene is TRBV5-1, the J gene TRBJ2-3; a possible D gene is TRBD1 (6 bases). The CDR3 totals 14 residues. The germline V gene encodes CDR1 SGHRS and CDR2 YFSETQ. Trimming took off 0 bases at V and 6 bases at J, with 11 bases between the two ends. CDR3: CASSLGTGLDTQYF. The DNA for the CDR3 is TGCGCCAGCAGCTTGGGCACAGGGTTGGATACGCAGTATTTT. The full variable domain, in which reference TRBV5-1 and TRBJ2-3 provide the parts outside the CDR3, is KAGVTQTPRYLIKTRGQQVTLSCSPISGHRSVSWYQQTPGQGLQFLFEYFSETQRNKGNFPGRFSGRQFSNSRSEMNVSTLELGDSALYLCASSLGTGLDTQYFGPGTRLTVL.

In the case of this clone: This specimen includes other DNA sequences encoding the same CDR3. The chain is built from TRBV2 and TRBJ2-3, with D unclear. The V end was cut by 6 bases, the J end by 5 bases, with 9 bases between. The germline CDR1 and CDR2 sequences are SNHLY and FYNNEI. The CDR3 sequence is 12 residues long. The CDR3, as DNA: TGTGCCAGCAGGGGCGACGGAGATACGCAGTATTTT. Residues: CASRGDGDTQYF. The variable domain in full, completed from reference TRBV2 and TRBJ2-3, reads EPEVTQTPSHQVTQMGQEVILRCVPISNHLYFYWYRQILGQKVEFLVSFYNNEISEKSEIFDDQFSVERPDGSNFTLKIRSTKLEDSAMYFCASRGDGDTQYFGPGTRLTVL.

This clone was observed many times. The chain combines TRBV4-1 with TRBJ2-3, with TRBD2 matching 10 bases. V gave up 4 bases and J gave up 4 bases; unmatched junction bases: 5. The length of the CDR3 is 15 residues. Germline V gives CDR1 MGHRA, CDR2 YSYEKL. DNA of the CDR3: TGCGCCAGCAGCCTCAAGCGGGGGGGCCCAGATACGCAGTATTTT. This sequence encodes CASSLKRGGPDTQYF.

V gene TRBV10-3 combines with J gene TRBJ2-7, with 11 bases that match TRBD2. J was trimmed by 0 bases and V by 3 bases; bases with no gene match: 7. The germline V gene has CDR1 ENHRY and CDR2 SYGVKD. This CDR3 region has 17 residues. The CDR3: CAISDPGLADSSYEQYF. Here the CDR3 DNA reads TGTGCCATCAGTGACCCGGGACTAGCGGATAGCTCCTACGAGCAGTACTTC.

The V call is TRBV7-9, the J call TRBJ1-3; 7 bases are shared with TRBD1. Trimming cost V 3 bases and J 0 bases; bases outside gene matches: 5. Germline CDR1 is SEHNR and CDR2 is FQNEAQ (reference sequence). This CDR3 is built from 16 residues. The CDR3 sequence is CASSFLRTGSGNTIYF. The CDR3 coding sequence is TGTGCCAGCAGCTTCCTTCGGACAGGCTCTGGAAACACCATATATTTT.

This clone was seen a few times. The chain joins TRBV7-2 to TRBJ2-7; 11 nucleotides match TRBD1. The CDR3 has 14 amino acids. From germline, CDR1 is SGHTA and CDR2 FQGNSA. After removal of 5 bases from V and 8 bases from J, the junction contained 8 bases not matched to a gene. The CDR3 reads CASSQFGQGAKQYF. The CDR3 coding sequence is TGTGCCAGCAGCCAATTCGGACAGGGGGCCAAGCAGTACTTC.

This clone was observed a few times. The rearrangement joins TRBV6-5 to TRBJ1-2; TRBD1 matches 9 bases. The germline V gene has CDR1 MNHEY and CDR2 SVGAGI. This CDR3 contains 12 residues. J lost 4 bases, V lost 6 bases, and 0 bases had no gene match. The CDR3 loop is CASRTGGYGYTF. CDR3 nucleotide sequence: TGTGCCAGCAGGACAGGGGGCTATGGCTACACCTTC.

V and J are TRBV7-7 and TRBJ1-3; D remains ambiguous. This CDR3 is 11 amino acids long. From germline, CDR1 is SSHAT and CDR2 FNYEAQ (reference sequence). The CDR3 sequence: CGIYSGNTIYF. DNA of the CDR3: TGTGGCATCTACTCTGGAAACACCATATATTTT.